These T cell receptor beta chains were read from a single sample in a study of T-cell reconstitution after alpha-beta-depleted transplantation in children. TCRdb re-called the PCR reads with MiXCR, one entry per CDR3 protein. The top ten clones hold 35% to 50% of a sample with about 210,000 distinct CDR3 sequences, roughly a sixth of them seen once. The sample here was PBMCs, mostly from graft donor cells, taken 360 days after TCRalphabeta/CD19-depleted stem cell transplant. These receptors were taken from a male patient aged 2-10 years who had a stem cell transplant for acute lymphoblastic leukemia, so the T cells may come from the graft donor. The conserved cysteine and the conserved F or W are not part of the CDR3 here. A D gene is named only where the DNA matches it firmly.

cdr3_aa	v_call	d_call	j_call
ASRNRGDIEQY	TRBV5-1	TRBD2	TRBJ2-7
ASSPRTGFGYT	TRBV27	TRBD1	TRBJ1-2
ASSLVERPSGNTIY	TRBV7-9	-	TRBJ1-3
ASSQGDGTDTQY	TRBV3-1	-	TRBJ2-3
ASSLTAGLVNTGELF	TRBV5-1	TRBD2	TRBJ2-2
ARGRRGLEQY	TRBV4-3	-	TRBJ2-7
ASVQSAGTADNSPLH	TRBV19	-	TRBJ1-6
ASSVGLGVTGFFHEQY	TRBV10-2	-	TRBJ2-7
ASSPGTAYYEQY	TRBV7-2	-	TRBJ2-7
ASSDGTYSYEQY	TRBV5-1	-	TRBJ2-7
ASSLNRGLSNQPQH	TRBV5-7	TRBD1	TRBJ1-5
ASSLAPGSTDTQY	TRBV5-1	-	TRBJ2-3
ASTLGGAGNQPQH	TRBV28	-	TRBJ1-5
ASSLDLTGELF	TRBV12-3/TRBV12-4	-	TRBJ2-2
ASSETGLPAEQY	TRBV5-1	-	TRBJ2-7
SARGQGRDTIY	TRBV20-1	TRBD1	TRBJ1-3
ASSQGTSGKDYEQY	TRBV4-2	TRBD2	TRBJ2-7
ASRLAGVEQF	TRBV12-3/TRBV12-4	TRBD2	TRBJ2-1
AISLAGGPDEQY	TRBV10-3	TRBD1	TRBJ2-7
ASSVGQVMNTEAF	TRBV5-1	TRBD1	TRBJ1-1
SVVRGTSNTEAF	TRBV29-1	-	TRBJ1-1
AISELARADTDTQY	TRBV10-3	-	TRBJ2-3
ASGRLAESTDTQY	TRBV4-1	TRBD2	TRBJ2-3
ASSLHVLRGGNEQF	TRBV5-5	TRBD2	TRBJ2-1
SGTSQETQY	TRBV20-1	-	TRBJ2-5
ASRASRGLGSYEQY	TRBV6-1	TRBD1	TRBJ2-7
ASRSGTLNTGELF	TRBV2	-	TRBJ2-2
ASSLVVTGEVRNTEAF	TRBV11-2	TRBD1	TRBJ1-1
ASSGWDGRGPETQY	TRBV5-1	-	TRBJ2-5
ASSVVGQGTTGELF	TRBV9	TRBD1	TRBJ2-2
ASSSGRGNTEAF	TRBV2	-	TRBJ1-1
ASSQPPAGGYEQY	TRBV7-2	TRBD1	TRBJ2-7